The 24 T cell receptor beta chains presented below share a single source sample, sequenced in a study of TIL therapy for anti-PD-1-resistant metastatic lung cancer. The immunoSEQ assay was v3. Data came from immunoSEQ multiplex PCR; TCRdb stores just in-frame clones and leaves some out. The sample yields tens of thousands of clones, 55% to 75% seen once. The time point denotes: pre-treatment sample, taken before nivolumab and TIL therapy. Pleural nodules or supraclavicular lymph nodes made up most of the excised metastases sampled. The sample here was tumor tissue, taken at baseline. Every receptor here comes from a person between 30 and 80 years old with non-small cell lung cancer.

The sample holds one count of this clone. The chain is built from TRBV30 and TRBJ2-5, with D unresolved. V lost 4 bases and J lost 3, with 6 bases in between. Germline CDR1 and CDR2: GTSNPN and SVGIG (reference sequence). This CDR3 has 11 amino acids. CDR3 protein: CAWNGKETQYF. As DNA, the CDR3 is TGTGCCTGGAACGGAAAAGAGACCCAGTACTTC.

This clone was found a few times. The chain recombines TRBV6-5 with TRBJ2-2; either TRBD1 or TRBD2 may supply D (6 bases each). The CDR3 has 16 residues. V lost 0 bases and J lost 4, with 12 bases in between. CDR1 is MNHEY, CDR2 SVGAGI, per germline. The DNA for the CDR3 is TGTGCCAGCAGTTACTCGTGGGGGGCTGGCACCGGGGAGCTGTTTTTT. Translated, it gives CASSYSWGAGTGELFF.

This chain uses TRBV2 with TRBJ2-1; TRBD2 matches at 9 bases. The CDR3 sequence is 14 residues long. Germline V CDR1 and CDR2: SNHLY, FYNNEI. The V gene end was trimmed by 6 bases and the J gene end by 6 bases; junction bases not matched to a gene: 6. The CDR3 loop is CASRTSGRLNEQFF. The CDR3 DNA sequence: TGTGCCAGCAGGACTAGCGGCCGTCTCAATGAGCAGTTCTTC.

The chain recombines TRBV7-2 with TRBJ2-1; no reliable D call. The V and J ends lost 0 bases and 4 bases respectively, with 7 bases between them. Germline loops: CDR1 SGHTA, CDR2 FQGNSA. CDR3 size: 14 residues. In nucleotides, the CDR3 is TGTGCCAGCAGCTTAGCCGGCAAGTACAATGAGCAGTTCTTC. It encodes CASSLAGKYNEQFF.

The gene calls are TRBV5-4 and TRBJ2-3, with 10 bases aligning to TRBD2. CDR1 and CDR2 (germline): SGHNT, YYREEE (reference sequence). The CDR3 consists of 16 residues. V trimming: 3 bases; J trimming: 0 bases; junction bases outside the gene matches: 4. In DNA form, the CDR3 reads TGTGCCAGCAGCTCCCCAGCGGGAGGGAGCACAGATACGCAGTATTTT. Amino acids: CASSSPAGGSTDTQYF.

This clone appeared a few times. The chain combines TRBV9 with TRBJ2-2; 13 bases fit TRBD2. Unmatched junction bases numbered 4, after V lost 4 bases and J lost 4 bases. The germline V gene encodes CDR1 SGDLS and CDR2 YYNGEE. The CDR3 has 16 residues. The CDR3 nucleotides are TGTGCCAGCAGCCTCGGGACTAGCGGGGTCACCGGGGAGCTGTTTTTT. Translation: CASSLGTSGVTGELFF.

The rearrangement joins TRBV19 to TRBJ2-7, with TRBD1 matching over 7 bases. V lost 4 bases, J lost 2 bases, and 8 bases stayed unmatched. This CDR3 has 15 residues. The germline V gene has CDR1 LNHDA and CDR2 SQIVND (reference sequence). The CDR3 protein is CASSTPDRQTYEQYF. CDR3 coding DNA: TGTGCCAGTAGTACCCCGGACAGGCAAACCTACGAGCAGTACTTC.

This chain joins TRBV5-6 and TRBJ1-5, with 7 bases aligning to TRBD1. Germline V gene sequence: CDR1 SGHDT, CDR2 YYEEEE. With V trimmed by 3 bases and J by 0 bases, 6 bases remained unmatched. CDR3 size: 16 residues. Here the CDR3 DNA reads TGTGCCAGCAGCTACCTGGGACAGAGTAGCAATCAGCCCCAGCATTTT. The encoded protein is CASSYLGQSSNQPQHF. Drawing the rest from reference TRBV5-6 and TRBJ1-5, the complete variable domain is DAGVTQSPTHLIKTRGQQVTLRCSPKSGHDTVSWYQQALGQGPQFIFQYYEEEERQRGNFPDRFSGHQFPNYSSELNVNALLLGDSALYLCASSYLGQSSNQPQHFGDGTRLSIL.

V and J are TRBV7-9 and TRBJ1-1, with D tentatively TRBD1 (5 bases). CDR3 length: 16 residues. Per the germline V gene, CDR1 is SEHNR and CDR2 is FQNEAQ (reference sequence). Trimming stripped 2 bases from V and 1 base from J, with 14 bases between. CDR3 region: CASSLNRGTANTEAFF. The CDR3 DNA reads TGTGCCAGCAGCTTAAATCGTGGGACGGCGAACACTGAAGCTTTCTTT. The full variable domain, in which reference TRBV7-9 and TRBJ1-1 provide the parts outside the CDR3, is DTGVSQNPRHKITKRGQNVTFRCDPISEHNRLYWYRQTLGQGPEFLTYFQNEAQLEKSRLLSDRFSAERPKGSFSTLEIQRTEQGDSAMYLCASSLNRGTANTEAFFGQGTRLTVV.

The chain employs TRBV27 and TRBJ2-7; 8 bases are shared with TRBD1. Germline CDR1 is MNHEY and CDR2 is SMNVEV (reference sequence). The CDR3 length is 15 residues. J gave up 3 bases and V 6 bases, and 10 bases lay outside the gene matches. In DNA, the CDR3 is TGTGCCAGCAGACCCCTGGACAGGGATCACTACGAGCAGTACTTC. Its translation is CASRPLDRDHYEQYF.

The chain combines TRBV5-1 with TRBJ2-3; 8 positions agree with TRBD2. This CDR3 spans 14 amino acids. V shed 4 bases and J 2 bases; nucleotides not matched to a gene: 3. CDR1 and CDR2 from the germline V gene are SGHRS and YFSETQ. The CDR3 is CASSPGGYTDTQYF. DNA of the CDR3: TGCGCCAGCAGCCCGGGGGGGTACACAGATACGCAGTATTTT.

The chain is built from TRBV9 and TRBJ2-5, with 7 bases identical to TRBD2. Trimming cost V 0 bases and J 2 bases; bases outside gene matches: 4. This CDR3 comprises 15 residues. CDR1 is SGDLS and CDR2 is YYNGEE in the germline V gene. CDR3 region: CASSVGGRGQETQYF. The CDR3 DNA follows: TGTGCCAGCAGCGTAGGAGGGAGGGGACAAGAGACCCAGTACTTC.

This sequence joins TRBV6-4 and TRBJ2-3; a weak D match, TRBD2 (6 bases). This CDR3 region has 15 residues. From germline, CDR1 is MRHNA and CDR2 SNTAGT. The V end lost 0 bases, the J end lost 6 bases, and 13 bases lay between the germline ends. This CDR3 is CASSDSGGTADTQYF. The DNA for the CDR3 is TGTGCCAGCAGTGACTCGGGCGGGACGGCGGATACGCAGTATTTT.

This chain joins TRBV29-1 and TRBJ2-3; 9 bases agree with TRBD2. V lost 3 bases, J lost 1 base, and 2 bases stayed unmatched. The CDR3 has 14 amino acids. CDR1 SQVTM and CDR2 ANQGSEA come from the germline V gene. CDR3: CSVDPSGGTDTQYF. In nucleotides, the CDR3 is TGCAGCGTTGACCCTAGCGGGGGCACAGATACGCAGTATTTT.

The gene calls are TRBV7-9 and TRBJ2-5; 8 bases are shared with TRBD1. The CDR3 extends over 16 amino acids. J gave up 3 bases and V 7 bases, and 13 bases lay outside the gene matches. Germline CDR1 SEHNR, CDR2 FQNEAQ (reference sequence). Written as DNA, the CDR3 is TGTGCCAGCACCTCAGGGGCAGGGGGCCCGGAAGAGACCCAGTACTTC. Amino acid sequence: CASTSGAGGPEETQYF.

The V call is TRBV7-9, the J call TRBJ1-2, with 10 bases matching TRBD1. The CDR3 consists of 12 residues. From germline, CDR1 is SEHNR and CDR2 FQNEAQ (reference sequence). The J segment lost 14 bases and the V segment lost 5 bases, leaving 8 bases of the junction unmatched. The CDR3 loop reads CASSPDRGRETF. The CDR3 DNA reads as TGTGCCAGCAGCCCAGACAGGGGGCGGGAAACCTTC.

This clone was recorded a few times. The chain joins TRBV7-2 to TRBJ1-4, with a tentative D call TRBD1 (5 bases). Germline values: CDR1 SGHTA, CDR2 FQGNSA. Between the trimmed V and J ends, which lost 1 base and 8 bases, there was a span of 14 bases. This CDR3 contains 15 residues. The CDR3 loop is CASSLGGWSHEKLFF. The CDR3 coding sequence is TGTGCCAGCAGCTTAGGGGGGTGGTCGCACGAAAAACTGTTTTTT.

The chain employs TRBV27 and TRBJ2-1; 9 positions match TRBD2. Trimming took 8 bases from V and 5 from J; bases not matched to a gene: 4. The CDR3 sequence is 13 residues long. Germline V gene lookup returns CDR1 MNHEY and CDR2 SMNVEV (reference sequence). CDR3 in amino acids: CASARGGHNEQFF. In DNA form, the CDR3 reads TGTGCCAGCGCGCGGGGGGGCCACAATGAGCAGTTCTTC.

The chain carries TRBV7-2 and TRBJ1-2; possibly TRBD1 for D (5 bases). Trimming took 5 bases from V and 0 from J, leaving 10 bases between them. The CDR3 loop spans 14 amino acids. Germline CDR1 SGHTA, CDR2 FQGNSA. CDR3 nucleotide sequence: TGTGCCAGCAGCCGCGACAGTTCTAACTATGGCTACACCTTC. The encoded protein is CASSRDSSNYGYTF.

This clone was counted once. CDR3 sequence: CASKTGTGNSPLHF. In DNA, the CDR3 is TGTGCCAGCAAAACCGGGACAGGGAATTCACCCCTCCACTTT. This sequence joins TRBV6-1 and TRBJ1-6; 9 bases fit TRBD1. Germline values: CDR1 MNHNS, CDR2 SASEGT. The CDR3 totals 14 residues. V dropped 7 bases and J dropped 7; count of bases not matched to a gene: 5.

This clone has a count of ten or more. CDR3 sequence (DNA): TGTGCCAGCAGCCTACAGTCGACTAATGAAAAACTGTTTTTT. Encoded protein: CASSLQSTNEKLFF. The genes are TRBV4-2 and TRBJ1-4; D is undetermined. CDR1 is LGHNA and CDR2 is YNFKEQ in the germline V gene. Trimming shortened V by 4 bases and J by 2 bases, and 8 bases separated the two germline ends. This CDR3 contains 14 residues.

This clone was observed a few times. This chain joins TRBV9 and TRBJ2-2; D not certain. V was clipped by 4 bases and J by 6 bases, with 19 bases between them. The CDR3 has 16 residues. Germline CDR1 reads SGDLS; CDR2 reads YYNGEE. The CDR3 sequence is CASSPRAPLSAGELFF. CDR3 DNA: TGTGCCAGCAGCCCTCGGGCCCCTCTCTCAGCCGGGGAGCTGTTTTTT. Complete variable domain (other parts from reference TRBV9 and TRBJ2-2): DSGVTQTPKHLITATGQRVTLRCSPRSGDLSVYWYQQSLDQGLQFLIQYYNGEERAKGNILERFSAQQFPDLHSELNLSSLELGDSALYFCASSPRAPLSAGELFFGEGSRLTVL.

This clone was counted a single time. The chain links TRBV5-1 to TRBJ2-2, with 8 positions matching TRBD2. Germline V gene lookup returns CDR1 SGHRS and CDR2 YFSETQ. Losses at the gene ends were 0 bases for V and 2 bases for J; bases not matched to a gene: 3. The CDR3 sequence is 16 residues long. The CDR3 DNA reads as TGCGCCAGCAGCTTGGGACTAGCGATAAACACCGGGGAGCTGTTTTTT. It specifies CASSLGLAINTGELFF.

The chain couples TRBV30 to TRBJ2-7; tentatively, D is TRBD1 or TRBD2 (7 bases each). V was cut by 2 bases and J by 6 bases, with 14 bases left in between. CDR3 length: 13 amino acids. Germline CDR1 is GTSNPN and CDR2 is SVGIG (reference sequence). The CDR3 bases are TGTGCCTGGAGTTGGGAGGGGGCGCGCGAGCAGTACTTC. The encoded protein is CAWSWEGAREQYF.